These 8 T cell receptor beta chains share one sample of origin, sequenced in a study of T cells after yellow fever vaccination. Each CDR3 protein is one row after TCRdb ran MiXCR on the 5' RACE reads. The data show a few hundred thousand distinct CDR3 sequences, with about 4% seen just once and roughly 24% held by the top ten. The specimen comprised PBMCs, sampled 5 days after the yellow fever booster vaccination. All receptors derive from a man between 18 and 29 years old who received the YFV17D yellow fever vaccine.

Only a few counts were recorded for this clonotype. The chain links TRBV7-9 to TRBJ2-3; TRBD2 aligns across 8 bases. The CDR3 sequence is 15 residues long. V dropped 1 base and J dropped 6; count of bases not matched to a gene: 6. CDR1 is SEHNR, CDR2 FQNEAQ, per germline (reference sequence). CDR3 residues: CASSLGGLAKDTQYF. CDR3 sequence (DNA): TGTGCCAGCAGCTTAGGAGGACTAGCAAAGGATACGCAGTATTTT.

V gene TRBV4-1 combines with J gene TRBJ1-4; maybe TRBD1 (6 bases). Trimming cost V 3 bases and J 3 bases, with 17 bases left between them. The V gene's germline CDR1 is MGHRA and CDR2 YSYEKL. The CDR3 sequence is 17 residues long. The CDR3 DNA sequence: TGCGCCAGCAGCCACGGGACTAGCGGGGGGCCTAATGAAAAACTGTTTTTT. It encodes CASSHGTSGGPNEKLFF.

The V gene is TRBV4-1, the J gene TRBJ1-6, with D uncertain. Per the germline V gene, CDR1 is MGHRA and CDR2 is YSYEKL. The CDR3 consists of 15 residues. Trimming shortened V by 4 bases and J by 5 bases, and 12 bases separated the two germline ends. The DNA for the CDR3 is TGCGCCAGCAGCCGCCCCAGCCAAGATAATTCACCCCTCCACTTT. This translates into CASSRPSQDNSPLHF.

This CDR3 is CASSPYGGNTIYF. CDR3 DNA: TGTGCCAGCAGCCCCTATGGAGGAAACACCATATATTTT. The J gene is TRBJ1-3, the V gene TRBV3-1, with D unclear. The CDR3 is made up of 13 amino acids. Trimming stripped 4 bases from V and 4 bases from J, with 8 bases between. In germline, CDR1 is LGHDT, CDR2 YNNKEL (reference sequence).

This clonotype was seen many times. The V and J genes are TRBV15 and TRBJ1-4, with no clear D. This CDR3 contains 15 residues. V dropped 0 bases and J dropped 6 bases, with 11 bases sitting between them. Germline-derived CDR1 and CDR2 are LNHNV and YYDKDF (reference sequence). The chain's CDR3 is CATSRDKGWDEKLFF. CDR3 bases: TGTGCCACCAGCAGAGATAAGGGCTGGGATGAAAAACTGTTTTTT.

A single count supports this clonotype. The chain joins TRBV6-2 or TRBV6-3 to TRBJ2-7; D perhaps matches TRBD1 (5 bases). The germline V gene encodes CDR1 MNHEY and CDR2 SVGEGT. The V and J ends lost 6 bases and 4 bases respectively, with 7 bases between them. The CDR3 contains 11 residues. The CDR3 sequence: CASSDSYEQYV. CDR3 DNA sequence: TGTGCCAGCAGCGACAGTTACGAGCAGTACGTC.

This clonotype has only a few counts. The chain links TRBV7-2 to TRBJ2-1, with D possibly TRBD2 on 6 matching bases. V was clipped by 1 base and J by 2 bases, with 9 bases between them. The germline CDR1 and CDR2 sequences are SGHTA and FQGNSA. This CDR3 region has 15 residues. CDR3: CASSLVPGAYNEQFF. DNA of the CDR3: TGTGCCAGCAGCTTAGTCCCGGGAGCCTACAATGAGCAGTTCTTC.

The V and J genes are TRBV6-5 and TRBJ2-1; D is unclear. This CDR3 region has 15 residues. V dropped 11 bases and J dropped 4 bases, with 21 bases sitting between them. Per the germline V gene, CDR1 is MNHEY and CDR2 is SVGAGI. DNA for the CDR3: TGTGCCTCCAGAACGACGGCAGGCCTATACAATGAGCAGTTCTTC. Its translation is CASRTTAGLYNEQFF.